This T cell receptor (beta chain) stems from a study of PD-1 blockade in classical Hodgkin lymphoma. On the study more broadly: Nivolumab dosing for patients was 3 mg/kg, administered intravenously every 2 weeks.

This CDR3 has 15 amino acids. Looked up from germline, CDR1 is SGHNT and CDR2 is YYREEE (reference sequence). Trimming shortened V by 5 bases and J by 1 base, and 15 bases separated the two germline ends. Time point: cycle 4 day 1 (C4D1), after more than 5 weeks of nivolumab. With no exception, relapse followed autologous stem cell transplantation in all patients, and brentuximab vedotin exposure varied. Sequenced by immunoSEQ multiplex PCR; TCRdb stores in-frame clones only, minus some. Of about 96,000 clones listed, around 93% are singletons. A note on this clone: Its matching antigen is unknown.

General study results and limits: Complete responders' baseline diversity resembled that of newly diagnosed patients. Nivolumab starters within 1 year of ASCT were excluded. Relapsed/refractory patients reportedly had lower baseline diversity than newly diagnosed patients.

The starting material was peripheral blood mononuclear cells (PBMCs), obtained before the fourth cycle of nivolumab. This sequence was found in a human donor with classical Hodgkin lymphoma. This chain uses TRBV5-4 with TRBJ1-1, with no clear D. This CDR3 reads CASSYMDPANTEAFF. CDR3 in DNA: TGTGCCAGCAGTTACATGGACCCAGCGAACACTGAAGCTTTCTTT.